This T cell receptor (beta chain) came from a study of beta chain features in type 1 diabetes. The entirety of the isolated RNA underwent reverse transcription, so expressed TCRB transcripts were sequenced. Here immunoSEQ multiplex PCR was the method, and the copy in TCRdb shows in-frame clones only, minus some. The sample yields a few hundred thousand clones, about 13% seen once. The CDR3 spans 15 residues. The junction had 11 bases not matched to a gene; V was cut back by 4 bases and J by 9 bases. Germline V lookup: CDR1 MNHEY, CDR2 SVGAGI. Study-wide points: Moderate yet significant TCRB CDR3 shortening was seen in Type 1 diabetes patients in all four CD4+ subsets.

Points on this clone: The antigen remains undetermined.

V gene TRBV6-5 combines with J gene TRBJ2-2; the match to TRBD1 covers 7 bases. This clonotype originated in a woman aged 18-29 years with type 1 diabetes. Specimen: naive CD4+ T cells from blood. CDR3: CASSLGDREIRELFF. The CDR3 DNA sequence: TGTGCCAGCAGTTTGGGAGACAGGGAAATCCGGGAGCTGTTTTTT.